This section outlines one T cell receptor beta chain sequence together with its context. Method: immunoSEQ multiplex PCR; TCRdb's copy keeps in-frame clones and lacks some. Of about 140,000 clones in the sample, more than 80% were seen once. This entry comes from a study of control samples from healthy donors and cancer patients. Looked up from germline, CDR1 is PRHDT and CDR2 is FYEKMQ (reference sequence). V was pared by 5 bases and J by 6 bases, with 3 bases of the junction left unmatched. This CDR3 has 12 residues. V usage is TRBV13 and J usage is TRBJ1-1, with 7 bases that match TRBD1. Sequencing used blood. This receptor was identified in a man aged 18 to 29 in good health. The CDR3 reads CASSEQGAEAFF. In DNA form, the CDR3 reads TGTGCCAGCAGCGAGCAGGGGGCTGAAGCTTTCTTT.